This section outlines one T cell receptor (beta chain) sequence together with its context. Its antigen is as yet unknown. The trim removed 3 bases at V and 4 bases at J, leaving 4 bases unmatched. CDR1 MGHRA and CDR2 YSYEKL come from the germline V gene. CDR3 length: 16 amino acids. This specimen belongs to a study of cytomegalovirus exposure and HLA in healthy donors. The study, taken as a whole, reports: Equally common other TCR beta chains were less clonally expanded than HLA-associated ones, a later analysis found.

PCR amplification relied on 60 Vbeta primers (plus 13 Jbeta primers). The assay was immunoSEQ multiplex PCR, and TCRdb's table has in-frame clones only and misses some. The profile shows some 150,000 clones, around four fifths of them singletons. V usage is TRBV4-1 and J usage is TRBJ2-2; 11 bases agree with TRBD2. Material for sequencing was PBMCs. This TCR came from a woman in her 40s in good health and CMV-seronegative. CDR3 protein: CASSQIAGGPTGELFF. The CDR3 coding sequence is TGCGCCAGCAGCCAGATAGCGGGAGGGCCCACCGGGGAGCTGTTTTTT.